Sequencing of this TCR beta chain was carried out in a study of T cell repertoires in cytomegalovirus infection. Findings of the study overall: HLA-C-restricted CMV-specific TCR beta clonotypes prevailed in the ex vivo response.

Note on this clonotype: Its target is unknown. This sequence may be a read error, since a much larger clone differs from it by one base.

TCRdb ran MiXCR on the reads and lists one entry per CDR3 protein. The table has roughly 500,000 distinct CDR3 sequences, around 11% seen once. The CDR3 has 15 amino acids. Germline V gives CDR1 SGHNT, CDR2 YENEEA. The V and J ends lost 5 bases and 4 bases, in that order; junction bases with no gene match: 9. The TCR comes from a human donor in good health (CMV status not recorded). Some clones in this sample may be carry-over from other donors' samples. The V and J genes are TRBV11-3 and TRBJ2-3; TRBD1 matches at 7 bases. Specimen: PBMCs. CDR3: CASSLPGQSADTQYF. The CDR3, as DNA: TGTGCCAGCAGCCTTCCGGGACAGAGCGCAGATACGCAGTATTTT.